This T cell receptor beta chain was documented in a study of STAT5B mutations in CD4+ large granular lymphocyte leukemia. General study findings and limits: Patient CD4-sorted repertoires looked more clonal than healthy CD4+ repertoires, even without putative leukemic clones.

In regard to this clone: The antigen remains undetermined.

Profiled with immunoSEQ multiplex PCR; TCRdb holds only in-frame clones, not every one. The sample has nearly 35,000 clones, nearly 90% seen once; the top ten hold around 3.3%. The CDR3 extends over 13 amino acids. The ends were cut back, 5 bases at V and 1 base at J, with 8 bases in the middle. Per the germline V gene, CDR1 is LNHDA and CDR2 is SQIVND (reference sequence). Material: CD4+ T cells from blood buffy coats. The receptor comes from a human donor in good health. The chain combines TRBV19 with TRBJ1-1, with D maybe TRBD1 (6 bases). The CDR3 DNA reads TGTGCCAGTAGTTACAGGGAGAACACTGAAGCTTTCTTT. Translating it yields CASSYRENTEAFF.